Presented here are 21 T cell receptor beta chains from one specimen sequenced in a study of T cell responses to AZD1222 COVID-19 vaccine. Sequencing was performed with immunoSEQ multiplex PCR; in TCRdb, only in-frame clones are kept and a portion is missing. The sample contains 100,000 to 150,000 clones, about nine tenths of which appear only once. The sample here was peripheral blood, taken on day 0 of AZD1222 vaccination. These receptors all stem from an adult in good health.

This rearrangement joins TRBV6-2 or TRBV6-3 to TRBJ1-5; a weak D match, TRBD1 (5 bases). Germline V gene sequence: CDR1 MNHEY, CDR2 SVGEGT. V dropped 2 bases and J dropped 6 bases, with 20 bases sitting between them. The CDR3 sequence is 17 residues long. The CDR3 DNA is TGTGCCAGCAGTTACGCGGGGGGTGGGAGTGTAAGTCAGCCCCAGCATTTT. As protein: CASSYAGGGSVSQPQHF.

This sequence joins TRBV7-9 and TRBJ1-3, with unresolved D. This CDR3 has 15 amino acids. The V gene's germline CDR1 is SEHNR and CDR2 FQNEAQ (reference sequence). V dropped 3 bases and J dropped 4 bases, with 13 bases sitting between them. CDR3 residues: CASSFRISSGNTIYF. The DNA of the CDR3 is TGTGCCAGCAGCTTCCGGATCTCCTCGGGAAACACCATATATTTT.

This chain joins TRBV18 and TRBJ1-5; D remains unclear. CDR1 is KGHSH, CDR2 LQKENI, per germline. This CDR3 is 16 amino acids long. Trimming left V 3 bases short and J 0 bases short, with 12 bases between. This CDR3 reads CASSPSRSPSNQPQHF. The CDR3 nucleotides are TGTGCCAGCTCACCGTCAAGGAGCCCTAGCAATCAGCCCCAGCATTTT.

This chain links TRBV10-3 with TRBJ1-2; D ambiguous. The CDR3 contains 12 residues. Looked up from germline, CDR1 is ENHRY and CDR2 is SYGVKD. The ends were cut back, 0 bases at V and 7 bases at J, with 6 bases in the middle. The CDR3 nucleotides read TGTGCCATCAGTGAGTCAGTTTTTGGCTACACCTTC. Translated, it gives CAISESVFGYTF.

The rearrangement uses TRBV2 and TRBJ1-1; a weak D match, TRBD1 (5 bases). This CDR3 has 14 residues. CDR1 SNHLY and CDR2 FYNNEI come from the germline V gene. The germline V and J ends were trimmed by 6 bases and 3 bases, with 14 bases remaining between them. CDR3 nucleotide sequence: TGTGCCAGCAGAGTGGGGGTGTTGGACACTGAAGCTTTCTTT. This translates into CASRVGVLDTEAFF.

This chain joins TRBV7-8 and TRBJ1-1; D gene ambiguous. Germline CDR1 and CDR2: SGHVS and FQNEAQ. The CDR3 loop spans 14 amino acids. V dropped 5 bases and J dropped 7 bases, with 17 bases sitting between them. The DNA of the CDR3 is TGTGCCAGCAGCCCCTTCGATCCCCGGGGTGAAGCTTTCTTT. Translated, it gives CASSPFDPRGEAFF.

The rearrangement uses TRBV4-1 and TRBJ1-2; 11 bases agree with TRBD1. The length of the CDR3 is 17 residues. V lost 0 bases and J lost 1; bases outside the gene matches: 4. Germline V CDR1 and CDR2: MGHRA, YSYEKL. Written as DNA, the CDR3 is TGCGCCAGCAGCCAAGATCCCGGGACAGGGGGTAACTATGGCTACACCTTC. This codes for CASSQDPGTGGNYGYTF.

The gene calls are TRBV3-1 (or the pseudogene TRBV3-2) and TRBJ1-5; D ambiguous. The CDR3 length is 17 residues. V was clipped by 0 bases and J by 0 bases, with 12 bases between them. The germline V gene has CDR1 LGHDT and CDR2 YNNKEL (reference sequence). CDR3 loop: CASSQESGISSNQPQHF. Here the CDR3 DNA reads TGTGCCAGCAGCCAAGAAAGTGGGATTTCTAGCAATCAGCCCCAGCATTTT.

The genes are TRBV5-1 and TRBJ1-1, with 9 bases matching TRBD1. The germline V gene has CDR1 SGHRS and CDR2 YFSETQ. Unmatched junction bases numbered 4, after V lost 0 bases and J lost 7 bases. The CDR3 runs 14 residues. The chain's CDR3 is CASSLGGQGVEAFF. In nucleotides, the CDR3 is TGCGCCAGCAGCTTGGGGGGACAGGGCGTTGAAGCTTTCTTT.

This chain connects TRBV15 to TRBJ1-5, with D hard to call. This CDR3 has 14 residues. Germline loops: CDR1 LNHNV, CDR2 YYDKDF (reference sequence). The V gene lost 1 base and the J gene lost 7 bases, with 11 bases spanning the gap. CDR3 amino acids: CATSRGRGNQPQHF. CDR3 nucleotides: TGTGCCACCAGCAGAGGGCGAGGAAACCAGCCCCAGCATTTT.

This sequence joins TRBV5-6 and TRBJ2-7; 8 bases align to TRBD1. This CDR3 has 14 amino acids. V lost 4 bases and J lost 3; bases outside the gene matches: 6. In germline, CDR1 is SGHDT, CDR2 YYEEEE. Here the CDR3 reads CASSQTGVNYEQYF. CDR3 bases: TGTGCCAGCAGCCAGACAGGGGTCAACTACGAGCAGTACTTC.

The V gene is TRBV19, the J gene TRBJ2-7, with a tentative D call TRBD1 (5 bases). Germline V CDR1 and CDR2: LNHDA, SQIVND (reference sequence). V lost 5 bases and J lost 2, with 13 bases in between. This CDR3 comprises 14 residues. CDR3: CASSATSGTYEQYF. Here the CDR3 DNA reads TGTGCCAGTAGTGCGACCTCAGGGACCTACGAGCAGTACTTC.

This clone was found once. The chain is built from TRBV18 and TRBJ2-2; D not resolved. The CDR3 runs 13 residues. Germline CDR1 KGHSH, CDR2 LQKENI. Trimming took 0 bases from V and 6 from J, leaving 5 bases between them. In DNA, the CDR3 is TGTGCCAGCTCACCACCTCGCGCCGGGGAGCTGTTTTTT. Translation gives CASSPPRAGELFF.

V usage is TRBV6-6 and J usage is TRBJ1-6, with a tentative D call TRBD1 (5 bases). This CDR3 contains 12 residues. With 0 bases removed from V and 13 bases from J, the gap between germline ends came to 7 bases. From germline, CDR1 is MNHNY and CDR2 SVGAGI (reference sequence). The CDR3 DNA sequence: TGTGCCAGCAGTTACTCGGAGGGGCCCCTCCACTTT. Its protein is CASSYSEGPLHF.

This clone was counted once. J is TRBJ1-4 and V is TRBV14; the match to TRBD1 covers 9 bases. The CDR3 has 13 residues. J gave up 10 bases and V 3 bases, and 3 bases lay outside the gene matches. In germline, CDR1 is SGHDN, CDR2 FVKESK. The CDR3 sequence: CASSQGQGGKLFF. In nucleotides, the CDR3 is TGTGCCAGCAGCCAGGGACAGGGAGGAAAACTGTTTTTT.

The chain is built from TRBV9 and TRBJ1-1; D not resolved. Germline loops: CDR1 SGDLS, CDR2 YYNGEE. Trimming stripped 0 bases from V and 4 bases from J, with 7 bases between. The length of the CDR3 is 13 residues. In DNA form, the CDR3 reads TGTGCCAGCAGCGTAGCCCCGGCCACTGAAGCTTTCTTT. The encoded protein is CASSVAPATEAFF.

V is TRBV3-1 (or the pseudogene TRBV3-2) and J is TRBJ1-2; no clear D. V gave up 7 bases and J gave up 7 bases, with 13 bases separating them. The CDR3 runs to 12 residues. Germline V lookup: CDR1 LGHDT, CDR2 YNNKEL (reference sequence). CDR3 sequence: CASTRLGSGYTF. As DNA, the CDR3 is TGTGCCAGCACCCGGCTAGGATCTGGCTACACCTTC.

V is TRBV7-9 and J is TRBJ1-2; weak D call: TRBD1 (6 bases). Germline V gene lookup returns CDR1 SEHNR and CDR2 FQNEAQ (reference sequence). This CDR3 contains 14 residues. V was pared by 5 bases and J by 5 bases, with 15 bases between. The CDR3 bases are TGTGCCAGCAGCCTAGGACAGCACCTTTATGGCTACACCTTC. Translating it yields CASSLGQHLYGYTF. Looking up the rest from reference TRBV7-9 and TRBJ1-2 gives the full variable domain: DTGVSQNPRHKITKRGQNVTFRCDPISEHNRLYWYRQTLGQGPEFLTYFQNEAQLEKSRLLSDRFSAERPKGSFSTLEIQRTEQGDSAMYLCASSLGQHLYGYTFGSGTRLTVV.

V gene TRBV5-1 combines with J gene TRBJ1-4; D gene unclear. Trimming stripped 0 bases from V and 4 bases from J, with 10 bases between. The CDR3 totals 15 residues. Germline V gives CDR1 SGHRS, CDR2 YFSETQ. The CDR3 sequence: CASSLGRQINEKLFF. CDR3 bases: TGCGCCAGCAGCTTGGGGCGCCAGATTAATGAAAAACTGTTTTTT.

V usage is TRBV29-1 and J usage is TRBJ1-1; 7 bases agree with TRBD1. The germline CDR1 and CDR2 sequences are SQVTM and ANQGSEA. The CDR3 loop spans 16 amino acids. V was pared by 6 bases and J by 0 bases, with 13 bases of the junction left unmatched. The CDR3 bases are TGCAGCGTCAAAGCCATGACAGGGCTAATGAACACTGAAGCTTTCTTT. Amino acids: CSVKAMTGLMNTEAFF.

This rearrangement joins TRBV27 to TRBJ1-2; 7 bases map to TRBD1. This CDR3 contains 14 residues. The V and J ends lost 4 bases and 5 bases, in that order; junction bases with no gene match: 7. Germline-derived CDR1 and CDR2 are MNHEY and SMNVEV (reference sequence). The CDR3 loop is CASSSRGMWYGYTF. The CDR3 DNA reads TGTGCCAGCAGTTCCAGGGGGATGTGGTATGGCTACACCTTC.